The rows below give T cell receptor beta chains drawn from one sample of a study of shared clonotypes between healthy human individuals. Sequencing was performed with immunoSEQ multiplex PCR; in TCRdb, only in-frame clones are kept and a portion is missing. The repertoire holds approximately 320,000 clones, with less than 85% as singletons. The sequenced sample was memory CD4+ T cells sorted from blood. These receptors all stem from a man aged 30 to 39 in good health. The CDR3 runs from the conserved cysteine through the conserved F or W. The order of the fields is CDR3 protein, V gene, clone size. Expanded clones are given a class, and other clones once, few, many or no size at all.

CDR3aa: CASSLGWTPGNTIYF
v_gene: TRBV5-6
abundance: few

CDR3aa: CASRGPGSKNIQYF
v_gene: TRBV2
abundance: .

CDR3aa: CASSFAPGQGGETQYF
v_gene: TRBV7-9
abundance: .

CDR3aa: CASSLEDIIGGETQYF
v_gene: TRBV5-1
abundance: .

CDR3aa: CASSDSGQGWTSGRAAEQFF
v_gene: TRBV6-4
abundance: .

CDR3aa: CATSRGYSVSSDIQYF
v_gene: TRBV15
abundance: many

CDR3aa: CASSQQGRSTDTQYF
v_gene: TRBV6-5
abundance: .

CDR3aa: CASSPAGRTQYF
v_gene: TRBV2
abundance: .

CDR3aa: CASSYSSGNTDTQYF
v_gene: TRBV6-5
abundance: .

CDR3aa: CASSWSGTVKNIQYF
v_gene: TRBV19
abundance: .

CDR3aa: CASSESVLAGRVEQFF
v_gene: TRBV10-1
abundance: .

CDR3aa: CASSLAGQGGFEQYF
v_gene: TRBV5-4
abundance: .

CDR3aa: CASSFSKAANYGYTF
v_gene: TRBV7-8
abundance: .